One and the same sample provided the 21 T cell receptor beta chains below, sequenced in a study of human T cells and chemical hapten exposure. TCRdb fed the RACE reads into MiXCR, producing one record per CDR3 protein. The sample includes about 140,000 distinct CDR3 sequences, roughly 10% of them seen just once. Indicated time point: patch test 2, 6 weeks after DPC sensitization. The treatment: therapeutic diphenylcyclopropenone sensitization with weekly scalp DPC. Sequences were derived from whole blood, sampled in connection with sensitization to the hapten diphenylcyclopropenone (DPC). These receptors all stem from a woman aged 45-65 years with alopecia areata. Some clones in this sample may be carry-over from other donors' samples.

This clonotype turned up a few times. This chain links TRBV27 with TRBJ2-7; D gene uncertain. CDR1 and CDR2 from the germline V gene are MNHEY and SMNVEV (reference sequence). The V gene lost 0 bases and the J gene lost 3 bases, with 12 bases spanning the gap. The CDR3 runs to 15 residues. The CDR3 spells CASSLSQPGIYEQYF. The CDR3 bases are TGTGCCAGCAGTTTATCGCAGCCGGGCATCTACGAGCAGTACTTC.

This clonotype was observed a handful of times. The chain couples TRBV28 to TRBJ1-5; no reliable D call. Germline V CDR1 and CDR2: MDHEN, SYDVKM. The CDR3 is 12 residues long. The germline V and J ends were trimmed by 6 bases and 11 bases, with 14 bases remaining between them. CDR3 loop: CASRASSKTQHF. In DNA form, the CDR3 reads TGTGCCAGCAGAGCCTCTAGCAAGACCCAGCATTTT.

In this sample, this clonotype turned up many times. V gene TRBV29-1 combines with J gene TRBJ1-2, with TRBD1 matching over 7 bases. With V trimmed by 0 bases and J by 7 bases, 8 bases remained unmatched. The CDR3 has 14 amino acids. Germline CDR1 and CDR2: SQVTM and ANQGSEA. CDR3 protein: CSVEEGQGEAGYTF. The CDR3 DNA sequence: TGCAGCGTTGAAGAGGGGCAGGGGGAGGCTGGCTACACCTTC.

The table lists this clonotype with a few counts. V and J are TRBV6-5 and TRBJ2-3; weak D call: TRBD2 (5 bases). V shed 4 bases and J shed 1 base, with 9 bases lying between them. Germline lookup yields CDR1 MNHEY and CDR2 SVGAGI. The CDR3 covers 14 residues. CDR3 residues: CASSFGEGTDTQYF. CDR3 sequence (DNA): TGTGCCAGCAGTTTCGGGGAAGGCACAGATACGCAGTATTTT.

This clonotype was detected many times. The V gene is TRBV5-1, the J gene TRBJ2-1; D gene unclear. CDR3 length: 14 amino acids. V lost 2 bases, J lost 7 bases, and 13 bases lay in between. Germline CDR1 is SGHRS and CDR2 is YFSETQ. CDR3 nucleotide sequence: TGCGCCAGCAGCTTCGCAGGCCCCATTAATGAGCAGTTCTTC. Translated, it gives CASSFAGPINEQFF.

The V and J genes are TRBV28 and TRBJ2-1; 10 bases agree with TRBD2. Losses at the gene ends were 1 base for V and 4 bases for J; bases not matched to a gene: 7. The germline V gene has CDR1 MDHEN and CDR2 SYDVKM. The CDR3 covers 17 residues. The CDR3 nucleotides read TGTGCCAGCAGTTTATTTGGACTAGCGGCAGGGTACAATGAGCAGTTCTTC. Translating it yields CASSLFGLAAGYNEQFF.

The rearrangement uses TRBV29-1 and TRBJ2-3; 10 positions agree with TRBD2. This CDR3 comprises 17 residues. CDR1 is SQVTM and CDR2 is ANQGSEA in the germline V gene. CDR3 in DNA: TGCAGTTTACAGGGTTGGGTAGCGGGAGGTAAAGGAGATACGCAGTATTTT. It codes for CSLQGWVAGGKGDTQYF.

The rearrangement joins TRBV9 to TRBJ2-7, with a possible D match to TRBD2 (5 bases). The CDR3 consists of 15 residues. Trimming removed 0 bases from V and 0 bases from J, with 10 bases in between. Germline lookup yields CDR1 SGDLS and CDR2 YYNGEE. Here the CDR3 DNA reads TGTGCCAGCAGCGTAGGGGTCCGGGGCTCCTACGAGCAGTACTTC. Amino acids: CASSVGVRGSYEQYF.

The rearrangement links TRBV28 to TRBJ1-1; D ambiguous. V lost 4 bases, J lost 12 bases, and 15 bases lay in between. This CDR3 comprises 12 residues. The germline V gene encodes CDR1 MDHEN and CDR2 SYDVKM. The CDR3 DNA follows: TGTGCCAGCAGTTCCCGAGCGGCGGCAACTTTCTTT. Residues: CASSSRAAATFF. The complete variable domain, with remaining parts taken from reference TRBV28 and TRBJ1-1, reads DVKVTQSSRYLVKRTGEKVFLECVQDMDHENMFWYRQDPGLGLRLIYFSYDVKMKEKGDIPEGYSVSREKKERFSLILESASTNQTSMYLCASSSRAAATFFGQGTRLTVV.

There are many counts of this clonotype. The chain uses TRBV6-6 and TRBJ1-5; 9 bases are shared with TRBD1. The trim removed 6 bases at V and 2 bases at J, leaving 14 bases unmatched. This CDR3 spans 18 amino acids. The germline V gene encodes CDR1 MNHNY and CDR2 SVGAGI (reference sequence). The DNA of the CDR3 is TGTGCCAGCAGGGTCGGGACAGGGAATCCGAGAGGCAATCAGCCCCAGCATTTT. Its translation: CASRVGTGNPRGNQPQHF.

This clonotype turned up a few times. V and J are TRBV20-1 and TRBJ2-5; D possibly matches TRBD1 or TRBD2 (6 bases each). V was trimmed by 6 bases and J by 4 bases, leaving 18 bases between them. This CDR3 has 14 residues. Germline V CDR1 and CDR2: DFQATT, SNEGSKA (reference sequence). The CDR3 DNA reads TGCAGTGCCAGAATAGGGGGGCGAGGAGAGACCCAGTACTTC. Its protein is CSARIGGRGETQYF.

This clonotype has at least ten counts. The gene calls are TRBV29-1 and TRBJ1-4; 7 bases align to TRBD1. After removal of 6 bases from V and 8 bases from J, the junction contained 9 bases not matched to a gene. The CDR3 extends over 13 amino acids. Germline V gives CDR1 SQVTM, CDR2 ANQGSEA. DNA for the CDR3: TGCAGCGTGATACATCAGGGGGGCGAAAAACTGTTTTTT. It specifies CSVIHQGGEKLFF.

This clonotype was detected many times. The chain is built from TRBV6-1 and TRBJ2-7, with D uncertain. Germline V gene sequence: CDR1 MNHNS, CDR2 SASEGT. The CDR3 spans 12 residues. Trimming took 6 bases from V and 5 from J, leaving 11 bases between them. CDR3 sequence: CASSPRRHEQYF. In DNA, the CDR3 is TGTGCCAGCAGCCCTAGGAGACACGAGCAGTACTTC.

This clonotype was detected a few times. The CDR3 loop reads CASSFGLAGRREQYF. The CDR3, as DNA: TGTGCCAGCAGCTTCGGACTAGCGGGGAGGCGGGAGCAGTACTTC. The chain joins TRBV13 to TRBJ2-7; 12 bases are a match to TRBD2. Germline trimming cut 3 bases from V and 7 bases from J; bases unmatched to any gene: 7. Germline CDR1 PRHDT, CDR2 FYEKMQ (reference sequence). The CDR3 is 15 amino acids.

This clonotype has a count of ten or more. This chain links TRBV29-1 with TRBJ1-5; 7 nucleotides align to TRBD1. Germline CDR1 reads SQVTM; CDR2 reads ANQGSEA. Trimming cost V 6 bases and J 1 base; bases outside gene matches: 3. CDR3 length equals 13 residues. The CDR3 DNA reads as TGCAGCGTAAGACAGGGAAGCAATCAGCCCCAGCATTTT. Amino acids: CSVRQGSNQPQHF. The full variable domain, with the rest looked up from reference TRBV29-1 and TRBJ1-5, is SAVISQKPSRDICQRGTSLTIQCQVDSQVTMMFWYRQQPGQSLTLIATANQGSEATYESGFVIDKFPISRPNLTFSTLTVSNMSPEDSSIYLCSVRQGSNQPQHFGDGTRLSIL.

This clonotype was seen at least ten times. The chain is built from TRBV18 and TRBJ2-2; D is perhaps TRBD2 (6 bases). The CDR3 length is 16 residues. CDR1 and CDR2 from the germline V gene are KGHSH and LQKENI. With 3 bases removed from V and 1 base from J, the gap between germline ends came to 12 bases. This CDR3 is CASSPGTSRNTGELFF. DNA for the CDR3: TGTGCCAGCTCACCGGGAACTAGCCGGAACACCGGGGAGCTGTTTTTT.

Only a few counts were recorded for this clonotype. The chain combines TRBV28 with TRBJ2-1; 7 positions agree with TRBD2. Trimming removed 6 bases from V and 6 bases from J; junction bases left unmatched: 8. This CDR3 contains 14 residues. Germline V lookup: CDR1 MDHEN, CDR2 SYDVKM. The CDR3 nucleotides read TGTGCCAGCAGGGGGGGAGGGCCTCTCAATGAGCAGTTCTTC. Protein: CASRGGGPLNEQFF.

This clonotype appeared many times. This chain joins TRBV13 and TRBJ1-2; 7 nucleotides line up with TRBD1. V shed 5 bases and J 2 bases; nucleotides not matched to a gene: 8. Germline lookup yields CDR1 PRHDT and CDR2 FYEKMQ (reference sequence). The CDR3 consists of 15 residues. In nucleotides, the CDR3 is TGTGCCAGCAGCCCGCAATTGGACAGGAACTATGGCTACACCTTC. The encoded protein is CASSPQLDRNYGYTF.

This clonotype appeared a few times. This chain joins TRBV24-1 and TRBJ2-7; TRBD1 matches 9 bases. Looked up from germline, CDR1 is KGHDR and CDR2 is SFDVKD. V lost 4 bases to trimming and J lost 6 bases; unmatched junction nucleotides: 6. This CDR3 is 14 amino acids long. The CDR3 sequence: CATSDPRDRAEQYF. The CDR3 DNA reads as TGTGCCACCAGTGACCCCCGGGACAGGGCCGAGCAGTACTTC.

This clonotype was seen many times. V and J are TRBV12-3 or TRBV12-4 and TRBJ2-1, with 7 positions matching TRBD2. CDR3 length: 17 amino acids. The V gene end was trimmed by 3 bases and the J gene end by 1 base; junction bases not matched to a gene: 9. CDR3 nucleotide sequence: TGTGCCAGCAGTTTTGAGCGGGGTGGTAGGTCCTACAATGAGCAGTTCTTC. Protein: CASSFERGGRSYNEQFF.

This clonotype was counted only a few times. The chain recombines TRBV6-2 or TRBV6-3 with TRBJ2-1; 14 positions agree with TRBD2. The CDR3 contains 16 residues. CDR1 and CDR2 from the germline V gene are MNHEY and SVGEGT. J lost 9 bases, V lost 6 bases, and 10 bases had no gene match. CDR3 protein: CASSPGTSGSRSEQFF. CDR3 in DNA: TGTGCCAGCAGCCCCGGGACTAGCGGGAGTAGGAGTGAGCAGTTCTTC.